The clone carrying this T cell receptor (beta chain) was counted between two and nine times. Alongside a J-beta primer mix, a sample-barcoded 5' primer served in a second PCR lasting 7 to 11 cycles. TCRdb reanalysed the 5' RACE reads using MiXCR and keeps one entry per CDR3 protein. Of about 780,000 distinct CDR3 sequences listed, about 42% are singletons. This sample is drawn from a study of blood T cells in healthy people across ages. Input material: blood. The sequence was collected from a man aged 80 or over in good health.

CDR3 region: CASKVIRGGDTEAFF. The CDR3 bases are TGTGCCAGTAAGGTTATCAGGGGAGGCGACACTGAAGCTTTCTTT. The chain recombines TRBV19 with TRBJ1-1, with D perhaps matching TRBD1 (6 bases). V was cut by 7 bases and J by 3 bases, with 18 bases left in between. The CDR3 consists of 15 residues. The germline V gene encodes CDR1 LNHDA and CDR2 SQIVND (reference sequence).